These T cell receptor beta chains were read from a single sample in a study of blood T cells in healthy people across ages. TCRdb re-analysed the 5' RACE reads in MiXCR, keeping a single row per CDR3 protein. Seen here are some 890,000 distinct CDR3 sequences, around 29% observed once, and the top ten hold about a tenth. The sample was also linked to a second study, of T cells of mothers and their children.

The source material was blood. The source of these receptors is a woman aged 40 to 50 in good health. CDR3s include the opening cysteine and the closing phenylalanine or tryptophan. Only some rows state a clone size, as once, few, many or a class for expanded clones.

>TRBJ2-2|TRBV21-1|.
CASSTHRGELFF
>.|TRBV20-1|few
CSATLPGPLSNEQYF
>TRBJ2-7|TRBV6-1|.
CAGSPGVWEQYF
>TRBJ2-7|TRBV15|many
CATSRDGGTRSYEQYF
>TRBJ1-5|TRBV29-1|few
CSVQKNSNQPQHF
>TRBJ1-2|TRBV30|.
CAWSTGLYDYTF
>TRBJ1-1|TRBV29-1|many
CSVTNRAEAFF
>TRBJ2-5|TRBV4-3|many
CASSLRDRSKETQYF
>TRBJ1-1|TRBV4-3|many
CASSQDTGGTEAFF
>TRBJ1-6|TRBV12-3/TRBV12-4|.
CASSPPGQGSSPLHF
>TRBJ1-2|TRBV7-9|.
CASSSPTGSITYGYTF
>TRBJ1-1|TRBV6-5|many
CASSYGTGAEAFF